Reported below is one T cell receptor beta chain. Its antigen is not known. The validation cohort, a group of roughly 120 subjects, included the donors and was separate from the roughly 700-subject first cohort. The assay was immunoSEQ multiplex PCR, and TCRdb's table has in-frame clones only and misses some. The profile shows about 150,000 clones, roughly 93% of them singletons. This specimen comes from a study of cytomegalovirus exposure and HLA in healthy donors. Study-wide points: Cytomegalovirus association was assigned to some 160 TCR beta chains. It was reportedly the case that the classifier diagnosed cytomegalovirus status with high specificity and sensitivity. It was confirmed in vitro that a few of the CMV-associated chains were specific for CMV antigens.

Germline V gene sequence: CDR1 MNHEY, CDR2 SVGAGI. The CDR3 has 14 amino acids. Trimming took 5 bases from V and 3 from J, leaving 11 bases between them. Sequencing used PBMCs. The sequence derives from a young man in good health and CMV-seropositive. The V and J genes are TRBV6-5 and TRBJ1-3; tentatively, D is TRBD1 (5 bases). Here the CDR3 reads CASSRDRLGNTIYF. The CDR3 bases are TGTGCCAGCAGTAGAGACAGACTTGGAAACACCATATATTTT.